These 26 T cell receptor beta chains share one sample of origin, sequenced in a study of cytomegalovirus exposure and HLA in healthy donors listed by TCRdb under 2017. Library construction relied on the immunoSEQ multiplex PCR assay. For the multiplex PCR, a mixture combining 60 forward primers for TCR Vbeta segments and 13 reverse primers for TCR Jbeta segments was used. TCRdb holds this immuneACCESS table with in-frame rearrangements only. Some clones are missing; in checked studies, unresolved V genes explain under half, and the rest has no known cause. The sample yields over 150,000 clones; around 80% were counted once. The ten most abundant clones make up approximately 8.7% of the sample. Sequencing was carried out using PBMCs. The origin of the receptors is a man younger than 35 in good health and CMV-seropositive.

The chain carries TRBV5-1 and TRBJ1-2, with D unclear. There are 15 residues in the CDR3. The V gene lost 0 bases and the J gene lost 2 bases, with 11 bases spanning the gap. Germline V gene lookup returns CDR1 SGHRS and CDR2 YFSETQ. In nucleotides, the CDR3 is TGCGCCAGCAGCTTGGCAACGTGGCAGAACTATGGCTACACCTTC. It is translated as CASSLATWQNYGYTF.

V is TRBV6-1 and J is TRBJ2-5; TRBD2 matches at 13 bases. J lost 2 bases, V lost 2 bases, and 8 bases had no gene match. The germline gives CDR1 MNHNS, CDR2 SASEGT. This CDR3 comprises 18 residues. CDR3 loop: CASSERTSGSGIQETQYF. The CDR3 DNA is TGTGCCAGCAGTGAAAGGACTAGCGGGAGCGGAATTCAAGAGACCCAGTACTTC.

The chain combines TRBV7-9 with TRBJ2-6; D unclear. The length of the CDR3 is 14 residues. Trimming cost V 3 bases and J 4 bases, with 7 bases left between them. Germline loops: CDR1 SEHNR, CDR2 FQNEAQ (reference sequence). CDR3 region: CASSFIAGANVLTF. CDR3 sequence (DNA): TGTGCCAGCAGCTTTATAGCCGGGGCCAACGTCCTGACTTTC.

This sequence joins TRBV9 and TRBJ2-2, with 12 bases identical to TRBD2. The junction had 1 base not matched to a gene; V was cut back by 3 bases and J by 4 bases. The CDR3 runs 15 residues. The germline V gene has CDR1 SGDLS and CDR2 YYNGEE. CDR3 protein: CASSGTSGATGELFF. CDR3 DNA sequence: TGTGCCAGCAGCGGGACTAGCGGGGCCACCGGGGAGCTGTTTTTT.

This clone was counted between two and nine times. The chain carries TRBV6-7 and TRBJ1-4; D perhaps matches TRBD1 (5 bases). TRBV6-7 is annotated as an ORF whose role is uncertain. V lost 0 bases and J 8 bases, leaving 16 bases between the germline ends. The CDR3 contains 16 residues. The CDR3 DNA follows: TGTGCCAGCAGTTACTCTTCTCAGGGTCCTTGCGAAAAACTGTTTTTT. It is translated as CASSYSSQGPCEKLFF.

This chain connects TRBV4-1 to TRBJ2-2; weak D call: TRBD2 (6 bases). Trimming left V 4 bases short and J 1 base short, with 13 bases between. The CDR3 extends over 16 amino acids. Germline V gives CDR1 MGHRA, CDR2 YSYEKL. The CDR3 protein is CASSLEGQVNTGELFF. As DNA, the CDR3 is TGCGCCAGCAGCCTGGAGGGTCAGGTGAACACCGGGGAGCTGTTTTTT.

The chain couples TRBV9 to TRBJ1-1; no clear D gene. CDR3 length equals 13 residues. Trimming cost V 4 bases and J 1 base, with 8 bases left between them. Germline V gene sequence: CDR1 SGDLS, CDR2 YYNGEE. CDR3 nucleotides: TGTGCCAGCAGCACCAGCGCGAACACTGAAGCTTTCTTT. Its translation: CASSTSANTEAFF.

V and J are TRBV19 and TRBJ2-1, with TRBD2 matching over 7 bases. The trim removed 4 bases at V and 3 bases at J, leaving 6 bases unmatched. CDR3 length: 15 residues. CDR1 is LNHDA and CDR2 is SQIVND in the germline V gene (reference sequence). CDR3 sequence: CASSTGTNNYNEQFF. CDR3 DNA sequence: TGTGCCAGTAGTACCGGGACTAACAACTACAATGAGCAGTTCTTC.

V and J are TRBV5-6 and TRBJ2-1, with D possibly TRBD2 on 7 matching bases. V shed 7 bases and J shed 6 bases, with 17 bases lying between them. The CDR3 runs to 14 residues. Germline values: CDR1 SGHDT, CDR2 YYEEEE. The CDR3 nucleotides read TGTGCCAGCCACCTGGGAGGGGGGGGCAATGAGCAGTTCTTC. This sequence encodes CASHLGGGGNEQFF.

V usage is TRBV6-1 and J usage is TRBJ2-3, with 8 nucleotides matching TRBD2. The CDR3 covers 14 residues. Germline loops: CDR1 MNHNS, CDR2 SASEGT. Unmatched junction bases numbered 5, after V lost 5 bases and J lost 4 bases. CDR3 nucleotides: TGTGCCAGCAGTTTCGGGACTAGTGCAGATACGCAGTATTTT. Translation gives CASSFGTSADTQYF.

The chain is built from TRBV4-2 and TRBJ1-4, with 7 nucleotides matching TRBD1. Germline V gives CDR1 LGHNA, CDR2 YNFKEQ. CDR3 length: 15 residues. V shed 2 bases and J 8 bases; nucleotides not matched to a gene: 8. The CDR3 nucleotides are TGTGCCAGCAGCCAACCCGACAGGGAGAGCGAAAAACTGTTTTTT. This sequence encodes CASSQPDRESEKLFF.

J is TRBJ1-3 and V is TRBV6-5; tentative D call: TRBD1 (5 bases). This CDR3 is 13 amino acids long. Trimming stripped 5 bases from V and 8 bases from J, with 13 bases between. Germline V gene data show CDR1 as MNHEY and CDR2 as SVGAGI. Written as DNA, the CDR3 is TGTGCCAGCAGTGATGCCCGGGGGTACACCATATATTTT. Amino acid sequence: CASSDARGYTIYF.

The J gene is TRBJ1-2, the V gene TRBV4-1; 10 positions match TRBD1. V lost 4 bases to trimming and J lost 8 bases; unmatched junction nucleotides: 7. The CDR3 is 14 amino acids. CDR1 and CDR2 from the germline V gene are MGHRA and YSYEKL. DNA for the CDR3: TGCGCCAGCAGCCCTCGACAGGGGGCGGAAGGCTACACCTTC. Amino acids: CASSPRQGAEGYTF.

V usage is TRBV29-1 and J usage is TRBJ1-4, with 8 bases that match TRBD1. Trimming removed 4 bases from V and 3 bases from J; junction bases left unmatched: 4. In germline, CDR1 is SQVTM, CDR2 ANQGSEA. CDR3 length: 14 residues. The DNA of the CDR3 is TGCAGCGTTGGGGAGACAGGGGCTAATGAAAAACTGTTTTTT. This codes for CSVGETGANEKLFF.

The chain combines TRBV30 with TRBJ2-2; D gene ambiguous. The CDR3 spans 14 residues. The germline V gene encodes CDR1 GTSNPN and CDR2 SVGIG (reference sequence). The V and J ends lost 3 bases and 0 bases respectively, with 8 bases between them. The CDR3 DNA is TGTGCCTGGAGCCCCGGTTCGAACACCGGGGAGCTGTTTTTT. It specifies CAWSPGSNTGELFF.

The rearrangement joins TRBV10-3 to TRBJ2-3; 8 bases are a match to TRBD1. The CDR3 is made up of 14 amino acids. V was clipped by 9 bases and J by 5 bases; unmatched bases: 10. The germline CDR1 and CDR2 sequences are ENHRY and SYGVKD. CDR3 bases: TGTGCCATTTCGCGCGGACAGGGAGAAGATACGCAGTATTTT. Protein sequence: CAISRGQGEDTQYF.

The chain carries TRBV9 and TRBJ2-7; 9 positions match TRBD1. This CDR3 region has 14 residues. From germline, CDR1 is SGDLS and CDR2 YYNGEE. Unmatched junction bases numbered 6, after V lost 4 bases and J lost 4 bases. The CDR3 coding sequence is TGTGCCAGCAGCAGACAGGGGGAGCGATACGAGCAGTACTTC. Protein product: CASSRQGERYEQYF.

About this clone: The same CDR3 is also encoded by other DNA sequences in this sample. This chain connects TRBV19 to TRBJ2-2; D remains unclear. V lost 3 bases and J 2 bases, leaving 7 bases between the germline ends. This CDR3 contains 14 residues. CDR1 and CDR2 (germline): LNHDA, SQIVND (reference sequence). This chain's CDR3 is CASSISRNTGELFF. The CDR3 DNA sequence: TGTGCCAGTAGTATCTCCAGAAACACCGGGGAGCTGTTTTTT.

This clone was observed once. The rearrangement uses TRBV10-3 and TRBJ1-1; D is uncertain. This CDR3 contains 13 residues. Between the trimmed V and J ends, which lost 10 bases and 2 bases, there was a span of 14 bases. Germline CDR1 reads ENHRY; CDR2 reads SYGVKD. CDR3 sequence (DNA): TGTGCCACCCTTGAACATCTCAACACTGAAGCTTTCTTT. Its translation is CATLEHLNTEAFF.

DNA for the CDR3: TGTGCCAGCAGCTTAGCCGGGGGGGCTAACACTGAAGCTTTCTTT. Translating gives CASSLAGGANTEAFF. The genes are TRBV11-2 and TRBJ1-1; weak D call: TRBD1 (6 bases). Trimming cost V 1 base and J 2 bases, with 11 bases left between them. This CDR3 comprises 15 residues. The V gene's germline CDR1 is SGHAT and CDR2 FQNNGV. The entire variable domain, with the rest obtained from reference TRBV11-2 and TRBJ1-1, is as follows: EAGVAQSPRYKIIEKRQSVAFWCNPISGHATLYWYQQILGQGPKLLIQFQNNGVVDDSQLPKDRFSAERLKGVDSTLKIQPAKLEDSAVYLCASSLAGGANTEAFFGQGTRLTVV.

The chain employs TRBV5-5 and TRBJ2-3, with 8 bases that match TRBD1. J gave up 2 bases and V 2 bases, and 4 bases lay outside the gene matches. Germline CDR1 SGHKS, CDR2 YYEKEE (reference sequence). The CDR3 runs to 15 residues. CDR3 bases: TGTGCCAGCAGCTTCTACAGGGGGAACACAGATACGCAGTATTTT. Protein: CASSFYRGNTDTQYF.

The chain recombines TRBV21-1 with TRBJ2-7; the tabulated D call, TRBD1, remains unverified against the DNA. TRBV21-1 is noted as a pseudogene. The CDR3 is made up of 16 amino acids. CDR3: CASSNWDRGPPYEQYF. In nucleotides, the CDR3 is TGTGCCAGCAGCAATTGGGACAGGGGTCCCCCCTACGAGCAGTACTTC.

The CDR3 here is CASSQVPLGPNEQFF. The CDR3 DNA reads as TGTGCCAGCAGCCAAGTTCCCCTGGGGCCCAATGAGCAGTTCTTC. The chain is built from TRBV14 and TRBJ2-1; D is possibly TRBD1 (5 bases). Germline V lookup: CDR1 SGHDN, CDR2 FVKESK. The length of the CDR3 is 15 residues. The ends were cut back, 1 base at V and 6 bases at J, with 13 bases in the middle.

The rearrangement links TRBV7-9 to TRBJ1-2; perhaps TRBD1 as D (5 bases). The germline V gene has CDR1 SEHNR and CDR2 FQNEAQ (reference sequence). The CDR3 is made up of 17 amino acids. The V gene lost 1 base and the J gene lost 0 bases, with 15 bases spanning the gap. CDR3 bases: TGTGCCAGCAGCTTAGATATAATGGGGCAGGCTAACTATGGCTACACCTTC. Its protein product is CASSLDIMGQANYGYTF.

This chain joins TRBV29-1 and TRBJ2-7; tentatively, D is TRBD1 (6 bases). V lost 7 bases and J lost 7, with 17 bases in between. Germline loops: CDR1 SQVTM, CDR2 ANQGSEA. The CDR3 has 12 amino acids. CDR3 nucleotides: TGCAGCGCCGCCCACAGGGTCGGTGAGCAGTACTTC. Its protein is CSAAHRVGEQYF.

This chain connects TRBV6-1 to TRBJ1-1; TRBD1 agrees at 7 bases. This CDR3 contains 13 residues. From germline, CDR1 is MNHNS and CDR2 SASEGT. V was pared by 8 bases and J by 1 base, with 4 bases of the junction left unmatched. The DNA for the CDR3 is TGTGCCAGCTGCCGGGACAGGAACACTGAAGCTTTCTTT. Protein: CASCRDRNTEAFF.